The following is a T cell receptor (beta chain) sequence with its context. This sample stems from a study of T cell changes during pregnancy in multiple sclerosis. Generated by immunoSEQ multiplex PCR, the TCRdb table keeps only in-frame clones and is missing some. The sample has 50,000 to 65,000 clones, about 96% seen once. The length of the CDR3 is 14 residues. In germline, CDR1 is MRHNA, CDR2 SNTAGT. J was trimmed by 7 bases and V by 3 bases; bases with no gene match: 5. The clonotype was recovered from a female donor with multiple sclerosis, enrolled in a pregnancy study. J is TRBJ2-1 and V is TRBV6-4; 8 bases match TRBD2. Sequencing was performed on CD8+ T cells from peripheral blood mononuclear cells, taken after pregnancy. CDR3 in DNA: TGTGCCAGCAGTGAGATAGCGGGAAGGAATGAGCAGTTCTTC. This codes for CASSEIAGRNEQFF.